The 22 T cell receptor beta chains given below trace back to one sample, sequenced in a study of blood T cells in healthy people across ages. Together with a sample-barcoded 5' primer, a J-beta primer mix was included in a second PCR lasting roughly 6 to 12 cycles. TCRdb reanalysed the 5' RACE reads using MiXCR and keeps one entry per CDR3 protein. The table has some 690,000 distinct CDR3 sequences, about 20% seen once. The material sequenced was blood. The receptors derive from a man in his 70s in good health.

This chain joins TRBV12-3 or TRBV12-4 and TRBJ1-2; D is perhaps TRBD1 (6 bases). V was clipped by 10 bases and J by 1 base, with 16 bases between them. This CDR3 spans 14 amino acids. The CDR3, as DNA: TGTGCCACTGGGGGCAGGGGAATTAACTATGGCTACACCTTC. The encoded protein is CATGGRGINYGYTF.

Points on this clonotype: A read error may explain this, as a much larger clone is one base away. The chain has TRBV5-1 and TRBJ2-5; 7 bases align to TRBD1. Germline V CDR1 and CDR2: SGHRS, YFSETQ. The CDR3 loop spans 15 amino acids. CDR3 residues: CASSLGTDLQEAQYF. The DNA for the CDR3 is TGCGCCAGCAGCCTCGGGACAGACCTACAAGAGGCCCAGTACTTC.

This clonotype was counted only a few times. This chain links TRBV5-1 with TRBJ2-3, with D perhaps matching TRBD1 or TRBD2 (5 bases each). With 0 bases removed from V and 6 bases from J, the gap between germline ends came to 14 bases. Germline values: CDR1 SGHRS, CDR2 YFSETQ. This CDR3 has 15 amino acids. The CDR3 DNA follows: TGCGCCAGCAGCTTGGCCTCGGGGCCCGCGGATACGCAGTATTTT. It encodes CASSLASGPADTQYF.

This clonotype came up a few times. CDR3 in DNA: TGTGCCACCAGCAGAGGGGGTCCAAGGGAGACCCAGTACTTC. Encoded protein: CATSRGGPRETQYF. V is TRBV15 and J is TRBJ2-5; D is uncertain. The CDR3 consists of 14 residues. CDR1 LNHNV and CDR2 YYDKDF come from the germline V gene (reference sequence). V lost 1 base, J lost 5 bases, and 11 bases lay in between.

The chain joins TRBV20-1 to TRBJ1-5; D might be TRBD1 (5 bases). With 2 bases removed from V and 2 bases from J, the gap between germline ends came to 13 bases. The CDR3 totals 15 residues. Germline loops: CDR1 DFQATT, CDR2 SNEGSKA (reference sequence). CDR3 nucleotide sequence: TGCAGTGCTAGACCGACCCAGGGCGGCAATCAGCCCCAGCATTTT. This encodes CSARPTQGGNQPQHF.

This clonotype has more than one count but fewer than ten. The CDR3 DNA reads as TGCAGCGTAATACCCGCGAACACCGGGGAGCTGTTTTTT. Its translation: CSVIPANTGELFF. V is TRBV29-1 and J is TRBJ2-2; D not resolved. The CDR3 loop spans 13 amino acids. Germline loops: CDR1 SQVTM, CDR2 ANQGSEA. Trimming removed 6 bases from V and 0 bases from J, with 8 bases in between.

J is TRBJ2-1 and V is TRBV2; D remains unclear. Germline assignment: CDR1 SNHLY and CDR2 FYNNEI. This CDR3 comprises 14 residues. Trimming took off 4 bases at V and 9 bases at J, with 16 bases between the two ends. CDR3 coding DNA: TGTGCCAGCAGTGTTGGCTGGAAAGGTCTTGAGCAGTTCTTC. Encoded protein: CASSVGWKGLEQFF.

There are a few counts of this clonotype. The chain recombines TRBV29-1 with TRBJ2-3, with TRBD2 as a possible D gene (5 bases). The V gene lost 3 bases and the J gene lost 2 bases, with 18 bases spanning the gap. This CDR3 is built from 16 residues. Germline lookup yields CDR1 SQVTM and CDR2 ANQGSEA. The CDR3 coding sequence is TGCAGCGTTGAGGATAATGCGGGCCTATCCACAGATACGCAGTATTTT. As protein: CSVEDNAGLSTDTQYF.

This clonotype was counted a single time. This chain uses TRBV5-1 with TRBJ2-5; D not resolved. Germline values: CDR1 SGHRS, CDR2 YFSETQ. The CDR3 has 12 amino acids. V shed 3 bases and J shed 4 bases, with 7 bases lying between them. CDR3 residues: CASSSDPETQYF. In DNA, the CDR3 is TGCGCCAGCAGCTCGGATCCAGAGACCCAGTACTTC. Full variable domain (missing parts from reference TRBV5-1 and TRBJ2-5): KAGVTQTPRYLIKTRGQQVTLSCSPISGHRSVSWYQQTPGQGLQFLFEYFSETQRNKGNFPGRFSGRQFSNSRSEMNVSTLELGDSALYLCASSSDPETQYFGPGTRLLVL.

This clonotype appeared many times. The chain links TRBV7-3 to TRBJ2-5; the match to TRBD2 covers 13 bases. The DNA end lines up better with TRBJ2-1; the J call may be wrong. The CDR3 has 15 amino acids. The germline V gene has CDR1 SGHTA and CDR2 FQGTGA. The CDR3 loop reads CASSSGLAGDYEQFF. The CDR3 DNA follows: TGTGCCAGCAGTTCCGGACTAGCGGGAGATTATGAGCAGTTCTTC.

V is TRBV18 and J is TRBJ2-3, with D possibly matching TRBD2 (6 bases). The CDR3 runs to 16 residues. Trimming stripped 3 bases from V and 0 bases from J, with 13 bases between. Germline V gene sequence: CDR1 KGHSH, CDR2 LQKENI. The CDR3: CASSPNRRGSTDTQYF. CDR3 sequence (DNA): TGTGCCAGCTCACCTAATCGGCGGGGAAGCACAGATACGCAGTATTTT.

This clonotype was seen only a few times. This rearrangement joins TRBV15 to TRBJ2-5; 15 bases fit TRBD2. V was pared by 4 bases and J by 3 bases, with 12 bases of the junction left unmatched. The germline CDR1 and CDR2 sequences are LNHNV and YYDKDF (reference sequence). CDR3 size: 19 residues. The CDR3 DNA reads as TGTGCCACCAGCAACAGACTGGGGACTAGCGGGAGGTCCAAAGAGACCCAGTACTTC. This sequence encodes CATSNRLGTSGRSKETQYF. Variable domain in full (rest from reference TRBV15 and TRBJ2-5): DAMVIQNPRYQVTQFGKPVTLSCSQTLNHNVMYWYQQKSSQAPKLLFHYYDKDFNNEADTPDNFQSRRPNTSFCFLDIRSPGLGDTAMYLCATSNRLGTSGRSKETQYFGPGTRLLVL.

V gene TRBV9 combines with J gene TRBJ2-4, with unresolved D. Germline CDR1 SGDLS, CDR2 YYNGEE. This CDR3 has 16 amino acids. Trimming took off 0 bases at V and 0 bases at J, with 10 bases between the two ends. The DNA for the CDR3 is TGTGCCAGCAGCGTAGGGAACAGTCTAGCCAAAAACATTCAGTACTTC. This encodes CASSVGNSLAKNIQYF.

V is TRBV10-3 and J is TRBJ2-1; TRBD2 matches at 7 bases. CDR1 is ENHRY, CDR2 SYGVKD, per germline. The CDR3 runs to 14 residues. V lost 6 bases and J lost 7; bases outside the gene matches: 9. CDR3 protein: CAIRASGAGNEQFF. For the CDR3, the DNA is TGTGCCATCAGGGCTAGCGGAGCAGGGAATGAGCAGTTCTTC.

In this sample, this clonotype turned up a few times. For the CDR3, the DNA is TGCGCCAGCAGCCCGTCCACCCGGGGGGCCTCCACAGATACGCAGTATTTT. It is translated as CASSPSTRGASTDTQYF. The V gene is TRBV5-1, the J gene TRBJ2-3; possible D gene TRBD2, 7 bases. Germline CDR1 reads SGHRS; CDR2 reads YFSETQ. Between the trimmed V and J ends, which lost 4 bases and 2 bases, there was a span of 20 bases. The CDR3 has 17 residues. The full variable domain, rest sourced from reference TRBV5-1 and TRBJ2-3, is KAGVTQTPRYLIKTRGQQVTLSCSPISGHRSVSWYQQTPGQGLQFLFEYFSETQRNKGNFPGRFSGRQFSNSRSEMNVSTLELGDSALYLCASSPSTRGASTDTQYFGPGTRLTVL.

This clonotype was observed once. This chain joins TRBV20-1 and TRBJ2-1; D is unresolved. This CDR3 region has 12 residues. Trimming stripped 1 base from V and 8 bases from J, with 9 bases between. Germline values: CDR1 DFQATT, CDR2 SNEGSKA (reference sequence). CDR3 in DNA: TGCAGTGCTAGAGTTGGTTTCGATGAGCAGTTCTTC. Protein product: CSARVGFDEQFF.

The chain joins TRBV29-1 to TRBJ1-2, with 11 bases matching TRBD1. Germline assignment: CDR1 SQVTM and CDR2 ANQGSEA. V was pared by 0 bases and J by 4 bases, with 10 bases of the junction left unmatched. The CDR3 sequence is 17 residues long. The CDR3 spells CSVEDRTGGAGVYGYTF. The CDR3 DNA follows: TGCAGCGTTGAAGATCGGACAGGGGGCGCAGGGGTCTATGGCTACACCTTC.

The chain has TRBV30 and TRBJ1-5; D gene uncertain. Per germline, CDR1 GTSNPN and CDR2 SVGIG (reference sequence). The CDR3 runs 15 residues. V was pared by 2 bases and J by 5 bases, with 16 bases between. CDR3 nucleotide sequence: TGTGCCTGGAGTCTGGGAGGGAACGGTGATCAGCCCCAGCATTTT. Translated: CAWSLGGNGDQPQHF.

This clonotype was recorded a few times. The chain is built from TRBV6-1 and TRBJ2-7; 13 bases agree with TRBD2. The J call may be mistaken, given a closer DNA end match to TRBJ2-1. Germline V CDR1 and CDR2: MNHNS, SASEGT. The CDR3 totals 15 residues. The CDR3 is CASTGTSGVYNEQFF. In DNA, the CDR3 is TGTGCCAGCACCGGGACTAGCGGGGTTTACAATGAGCAGTTCTTC.

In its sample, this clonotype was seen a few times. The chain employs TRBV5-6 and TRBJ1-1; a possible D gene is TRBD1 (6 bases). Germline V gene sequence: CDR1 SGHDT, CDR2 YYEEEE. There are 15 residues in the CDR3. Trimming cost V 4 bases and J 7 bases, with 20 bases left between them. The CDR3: CASSPYPDRRDEAFF. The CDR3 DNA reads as TGTGCCAGCAGCCCTTACCCCGACAGGAGGGATGAAGCTTTCTTT. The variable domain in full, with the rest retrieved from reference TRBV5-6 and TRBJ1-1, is DAGVTQSPTHLIKTRGQQVTLRCSPKSGHDTVSWYQQALGQGPQFIFQYYEEEERQRGNFPDRFSGHQFPNYSSELNVNALLLGDSALYLCASSPYPDRRDEAFFGQGTRLTVV.

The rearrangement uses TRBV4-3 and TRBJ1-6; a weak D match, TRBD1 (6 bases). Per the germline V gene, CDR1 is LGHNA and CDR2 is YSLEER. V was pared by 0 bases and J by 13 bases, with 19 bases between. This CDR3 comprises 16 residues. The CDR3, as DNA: TGCGCCAGCAGCCAAGATTTAGGCGGACAGTCTATGCCCCTCCACTTT. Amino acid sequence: CASSQDLGGQSMPLHF.

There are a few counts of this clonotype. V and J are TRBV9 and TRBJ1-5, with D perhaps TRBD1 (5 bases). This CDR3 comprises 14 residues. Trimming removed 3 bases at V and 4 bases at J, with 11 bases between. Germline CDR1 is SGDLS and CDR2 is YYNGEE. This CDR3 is CASSATQENQPQHF. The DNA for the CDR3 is TGTGCCAGCAGCGCCACACAGGAGAATCAGCCCCAGCATTTT.